The clone carrying this TCR beta chain has just a few counts. The antigen remains unidentified. Trimming removed 2 bases at V and 4 bases at J, with 12 bases between. The CDR3 contains 14 residues. CDR1 and CDR2 from the germline V gene are SGHRS and YFSETQ. TCR beta VDJ and CDR3 were profiled, and genomic DNA was the template. In TCRdb, the reads were re-called with MiXCR into one record per CDR3 protein. The data show hundreds of thousands of distinct CDR3 sequences, roughly a third seen once. The data stem from a study of CD8+CD57+ T cells in acquired aplastic anemia. In the study overall: Sorted CD4+ and CD8+ cells yielded DNA averaging approximately 3 ug. Study outcomes and limitations: With respect to CD8+ Simpson's diversity, patients and controls did not differ significantly.

In patients chosen for sequencing, flow cytometry had shown CD8+CD57+ cell expansion. Each patient gave a blood sample that was collected before any therapy had been received. The receptor comes from a human donor with aplastic anemia. Sequencing was done on a sample of sorted CD4+, CD8+, or CD8+CD57+ T cells (not recorded which) from PBMCs. The chain joins TRBV5-1 to TRBJ1-2; D possibly corresponds to TRBD1 (5 bases). This chain's CDR3 is CASSFEARGYGYTF. DNA for the CDR3: TGCGCCAGCAGCTTTGAGGCTAGGGGCTATGGCTACACCTTC.